The entry below gives a single TCR beta chain sequence along with its context. This entry belongs to a study of cytomegalovirus exposure and HLA in healthy donors. In the PCR, 60 Vbeta and 13 Jbeta primers were used. Sequenced by immunoSEQ multiplex PCR; TCRdb stores in-frame clones only, minus some. The sample holds about 140,000 clones; 70% to 85% are singletons and the top ten take 1.9%. This CDR3 has 14 amino acids. In germline, CDR1 is LNHDA, CDR2 SQIVND (reference sequence). V was pared by 4 bases and J by 1 base, with 2 bases of the junction left unmatched. The source material was PBMCs. This TCR came from a woman in her 40s in good health and CMV-seronegative. The chain is built from TRBV19 and TRBJ1-1; TRBD1 aligns across 8 bases. Written as DNA, the CDR3 is TGTGCCAGTAGTAGGGACAGGAGGAACACTGAAGCTTTCTTT. This encodes CASSRDRRNTEAFF.